This T cell receptor (beta chain) was sequenced for a study of OX40 agonist ivuxolimab in advanced cancers. The table came from immunoSEQ multiplex PCR; TCRdb's copy has only in-frame clones and leaves some out. Altogether 10,000 to 15,000 clones are present, approximately 90% being singletons, with the ten largest covering more than 65%. Trimming stripped 1 base from V and 0 bases from J, with 9 bases between. This CDR3 has 15 residues. CDR1 is SGHTA and CDR2 is FQGTGA in the germline V gene. The sample was CD4+ or CD8+ T cells sorted from blood, taken in a trial of the OX40 agonist ivuxolimab. This clonotype was obtained from an adult with an advanced solid tumor such as melanoma, head and neck, liver or kidney cancer. The chain uses TRBV7-3 and TRBJ1-1; no clear D. In DNA, the CDR3 is TGTGCCAGCAGCTTAAATTCGGCCATGAACACTGAAGCTTTCTTT. Amino acids: CASSLNSAMNTEAFF. The complete variable domain, with remaining parts taken from reference TRBV7-3 and TRBJ1-1, reads GAGVSQTPSNKVTEKGKYVELRCDPISGHTALYWYRQSLGQGPEFLIYFQGTGAADDSGLPNDRFFAVRPEGSVSTLKIQRTERGDSAVYLCASSLNSAMNTEAFFGQGTRLTVV.